These 17 T cell receptor beta chains were sequenced from one sample in a study of blood T cell repertoires in COVID-19. Method: immunoSEQ multiplex PCR; TCRdb's copy keeps in-frame clones and lacks some. The repertoire holds about 200,000 clones, with around 80% as singletons. Sequenced: PBMCs or T cells enriched from blood (not recorded which). These receptors came from a woman aged 40-49 years with acute COVID-19.

This sequence joins TRBV27 and TRBJ1-6; the D gene is possibly TRBD1 (6 bases). Germline V lookup: CDR1 MNHEY, CDR2 SMNVEV (reference sequence). The CDR3 spans 18 residues. V was clipped by 5 bases and J by 0 bases, with 17 bases between them. CDR3 loop: CASSGQGTGSSYNSPLHF. CDR3 sequence (DNA): TGTGCCAGCAGTGGCCAGGGGACGGGCAGCTCCTATAATTCACCCCTCCACTTT.

A few counts support this clone. The chain carries TRBV29-1 and TRBJ2-7; 7 nucleotides align to TRBD1. The CDR3 contains 15 residues. Trimming removed 4 bases from V and 2 bases from J; junction bases left unmatched: 11. The germline V gene encodes CDR1 SQVTM and CDR2 ANQGSEA. DNA of the CDR3: TGCAGCGTTGCCCGGGGACAGTTCGAGGCCTACGAGCAGTACTTC. Encoded protein: CSVARGQFEAYEQYF.

This clone was recorded a few times. V usage is TRBV28 and J usage is TRBJ2-3; 7 nucleotides agree with TRBD2. With V trimmed by 1 base and J by 4 bases, 14 bases remained unmatched. The CDR3 length is 18 residues. CDR1 is MDHEN and CDR2 is SYDVKM in the germline V gene. CDR3 coding DNA: TGTGCCAGCAGTTTATCACCCGGACTAGGCGCAATCTCAGATACGCAGTATTTT. It yields the protein CASSLSPGLGAISDTQYF.

V is TRBV5-1 and J is TRBJ1-2; the D gene is possibly TRBD1 (5 bases). The CDR3 sequence is 15 residues long. The V gene's germline CDR1 is SGHRS and CDR2 YFSETQ. V lost 4 bases, J lost 0 bases, and 13 bases lay in between. The CDR3 DNA follows: TGCGCCAGCAGCGCGGGGCTACTAGCTAACTATGGCTACACCTTC. Amino acids: CASSAGLLANYGYTF.

The chain recombines TRBV2 with TRBJ1-5, with 7 bases identical to TRBD1. The CDR3 covers 14 residues. V shed 6 bases and J 3 bases; nucleotides not matched to a gene: 5. Germline-derived CDR1 and CDR2 are SNHLY and FYNNEI. Written as DNA, the CDR3 is TGTGCCAGCAGCGACGGGACAGACAATCAGCCCCAGCATTTT. Amino acid sequence: CASSDGTDNQPQHF.

The chain has TRBV5-1 and TRBJ1-3; tentatively, D is TRBD1 (5 bases). Germline CDR1 and CDR2: SGHRS and YFSETQ. The CDR3 has 15 residues. With 0 bases removed from V and 4 bases from J, the gap between germline ends came to 11 bases. The DNA for the CDR3 is TGCGCCAGCAGCTTGGTTGCCCAGGGAGGAAACACCATATATTTT. Its translation is CASSLVAQGGNTIYF.

J is TRBJ1-6 and V is TRBV7-9, with unresolved D. The V gene lost 1 base and the J gene lost 9 bases, with 4 bases spanning the gap. In germline, CDR1 is SEHNR, CDR2 FQNEAQ (reference sequence). This CDR3 region has 12 residues. CDR3 nucleotides: TGTGCCAGCAGCTTAGGGAGTTCACCCCTCCACTTT. Its protein is CASSLGSSPLHF.

This sequence joins TRBV18 and TRBJ2-2; 8 nucleotides line up with TRBD2. The CDR3 has 16 amino acids. Germline assignment: CDR1 KGHSH and CDR2 LQKENI. V shed 3 bases and J 5 bases; nucleotides not matched to a gene: 8. DNA of the CDR3: TGTGCCAGCTCACCCTCAGCGGGAGAAGGAACCGGGGAGCTGTTTTTT. Translated: CASSPSAGEGTGELFF.

The chain recombines TRBV5-6 with TRBJ2-7; TRBD1 matches at 8 bases. J was trimmed by 7 bases and V by 0 bases; bases with no gene match: 12. Germline V gene sequence: CDR1 SGHDT, CDR2 YYEEEE. CDR3 length: 16 residues. CDR3 region: CASSLGGWTGTGEQYF. CDR3 sequence (DNA): TGTGCCAGCAGCTTGGGGGGGTGGACAGGGACGGGTGAGCAGTACTTC.

CDR3 bases: TGTGCCAGTAGCAAAAGGGGACAGGGGGGATCCTACGAGCAGTACTTC. Translating it yields CASSKRGQGGSYEQYF. This chain uses TRBV19 with TRBJ2-7, with 11 bases that match TRBD1. V was clipped by 6 bases and J by 1 base; unmatched bases: 8. The CDR3 totals 16 residues. The germline V gene encodes CDR1 LNHDA and CDR2 SQIVND (reference sequence).

CDR3 nucleotides: TGTGCCAGCAGCCACACTAGCGCCTACACCGGGGAGCTGTTTTTT. It codes for CASSHTSAYTGELFF. V usage is TRBV3-1 (or the pseudogene TRBV3-2) and J usage is TRBJ2-2; 7 bases are shared with TRBD2. The V and J ends lost 3 bases and 3 bases, in that order; junction bases with no gene match: 4. Germline V lookup: CDR1 LGHDT, CDR2 YNNKEL (reference sequence). The CDR3 covers 15 residues.

This chain links TRBV30 with TRBJ1-6; 11 bases map to TRBD1. Germline loops: CDR1 GTSNPN, CDR2 SVGIG (reference sequence). CDR3 length: 15 amino acids. After removal of 3 bases from V and 7 bases from J, the junction contained 5 bases not matched to a gene. The CDR3 nucleotides read TGTGCCTGGAGGGGGACAGGGGGTGCAAATTCACCCCTCCACTTT. This encodes CAWRGTGGANSPLHF.

The chain uses TRBV19 and TRBJ1-5; 7 nucleotides align to TRBD1. J gave up 0 bases and V 4 bases, and 6 bases lay outside the gene matches. This CDR3 region has 16 residues. Germline V lookup: CDR1 LNHDA, CDR2 SQIVND (reference sequence). The DNA of the CDR3 is TGTGCCAGTAGTACTCGACAGGGAAATAGCAATCAGCCCCAGCATTTT. As protein: CASSTRQGNSNQPQHF.

As regards this clone: Distinct nucleotide sequences in the sample also encode this CDR3. The chain recombines TRBV5-1 with TRBJ2-2; D gene ambiguous. V was cut by 0 bases and J by 0 bases, with 6 bases left in between. Germline CDR1 and CDR2: SGHRS and YFSETQ. The CDR3 sequence is 15 residues long. CDR3 amino acids: CASSLGHPNTGELFF. The CDR3 nucleotides read TGCGCCAGCAGCTTGGGACATCCGAACACCGGGGAGCTGTTTTTT.

V is TRBV5-4 and J is TRBJ2-1; TRBD1 might be the D (6 bases). V was shortened by 4 bases and J by 4 bases, with 9 bases between the two germline ends. Germline CDR1 reads SGHNT; CDR2 reads YYREEE (reference sequence). This CDR3 has 13 amino acids. The CDR3 here is CASSGTGYNEQFF. The CDR3 DNA reads as TGTGCCAGCAGCGGCACAGGGTACAATGAGCAGTTCTTC.

The chain links TRBV7-2 to TRBJ2-1; 11 bases match TRBD2. This CDR3 is built from 15 residues. The germline V gene has CDR1 SGHTA and CDR2 FQGNSA. With V trimmed by 3 bases and J by 6 bases, 4 bases remained unmatched. DNA for the CDR3: TGTGCCAGCAGCTTCCTAGCGGGAGGTCTCAATGAGCAGTTCTTC. Encoded protein: CASSFLAGGLNEQFF.

V and J are TRBV29-1 and TRBJ2-5; D is perhaps TRBD1 (6 bases). The germline V and J ends were trimmed by 3 bases and 5 bases, with 13 bases remaining between them. This CDR3 contains 13 residues. The germline V gene encodes CDR1 SQVTM and CDR2 ANQGSEA. As DNA, the CDR3 is TGCAGCGTTGAGAGGGGGACGAGGGAGACCCAGTACTTC. Protein sequence: CSVERGTRETQYF.